The TCR beta chain under discussion was sequenced for a study of cytotoxic CD8 clonotypes in ibrutinib-treated CLL. TCRdb keeps only in-frame clones here, not all; method: immunoSEQ multiplex PCR. The table has 35,000 to 50,000 clones, 60% to 80% seen once; the top ten hold around an eighth. The length of the CDR3 is 18 residues. CDR1 and CDR2 (germline): MDHEN, SYDVKM. V lost 3 bases and J 1 base, leaving 19 bases between the germline ends. The sequence was collected from a human donor with chronic lymphocytic leukemia. The rearrangement uses TRBV28 and TRBJ1-5; D uncertain. This sample comprised PBMCs, obtained after 12 months of ibrutinib treatment. The CDR3 nucleotides read TGTGCCAGCAGTTTTAGGGAGGGCAGGACGGGGAGCAATCAGCCCCAGCATTTT. Protein sequence: CASSFREGRTGSNQPQHF.